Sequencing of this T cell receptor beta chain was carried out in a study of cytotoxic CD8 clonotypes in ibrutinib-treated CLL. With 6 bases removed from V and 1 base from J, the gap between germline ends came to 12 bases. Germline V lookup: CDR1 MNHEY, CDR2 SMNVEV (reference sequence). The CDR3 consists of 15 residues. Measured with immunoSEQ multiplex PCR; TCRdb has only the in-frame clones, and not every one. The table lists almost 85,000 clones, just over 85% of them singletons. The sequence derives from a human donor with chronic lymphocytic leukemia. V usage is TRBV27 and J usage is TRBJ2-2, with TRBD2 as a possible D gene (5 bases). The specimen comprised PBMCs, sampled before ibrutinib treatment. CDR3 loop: CASSTSSGNTGELFF. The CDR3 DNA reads TGTGCCAGCAGCACTAGTTCGGGGAACACCGGGGAGCTGTTTTTT.